Listed here are 15 T cell receptor beta chains from one sample, sequenced in a study of PD-1 blockade in classical Hodgkin lymphoma. Profiled with immunoSEQ multiplex PCR; TCRdb holds only in-frame clones, not every one. The sample comprises around 70,000 clones, about two thirds of which are singletons, and approximately 9% rests with the top ten. Each patient experienced a relapse that followed autologous stem cell transplantation, and brentuximab vedotin exposure varied. This specimen consisted of peripheral blood mononuclear cells (PBMCs), obtained before the second cycle of nivolumab. Receptors originate from a human donor with classical Hodgkin lymphoma.

J is TRBJ1-5 and V is TRBV12-5; possibly TRBD1 for D (5 bases). Germline V gives CDR1 LGHNT, CDR2 FRNRAP. V was shortened by 2 bases and J by 16 bases, with 18 bases between the two germline ends. The CDR3 spans 13 residues. CDR3 loop: CASGLFPRDPIHF. The CDR3 DNA reads as TGTGCTAGTGGTTTGTTCCCCCGGGACCCCATCCATTTT.

The rearrangement links TRBV29-1 to TRBJ1-1, with a tentative D call TRBD1 (5 bases). Trimming removed 5 bases from V and 3 bases from J, with 13 bases in between. The germline CDR1 and CDR2 sequences are SQVTM and ANQGSEA. The CDR3 runs 13 residues. CDR3: CSVRAVGDTEAFF. Written as DNA, the CDR3 is TGCAGCGTTCGGGCGGTAGGGGACACTGAAGCTTTCTTT.

This clone was found a few times. The rearrangement links TRBV30 to TRBJ2-5; D may be TRBD1 or TRBD2 (5 bases each). This CDR3 has 14 amino acids. Trimming left V 2 bases short and J 7 bases short, with 17 bases between. Per the germline V gene, CDR1 is GTSNPN and CDR2 is SVGIG (reference sequence). CDR3 amino acids: CAWSPGTPGSTQYF. CDR3 coding DNA: TGTGCCTGGAGTCCCGGGACCCCCGGTTCGACCCAGTACTTC. The variable domain in full, completed from reference TRBV30 and TRBJ2-5, reads SQTIHQWPATLVQPVGSPLSLECTVEGTSNPNLYWYRQAAGRGLQLLFYSVGIGQISSEVPQNLSASRPQDRQFILSSKKLLLSDSGFYLCAWSPGTPGSTQYFGPGTRLLVL.

This clone was seen a single time. V is TRBV5-1 and J is TRBJ2-3, with D perhaps TRBD1 (6 bases). Germline CDR1 SGHRS, CDR2 YFSETQ. The CDR3 extends over 15 amino acids. V was trimmed by 3 bases and J by 2 bases, leaving 13 bases between them. The CDR3 region is CASSSNPGATDTQYF. The DNA of the CDR3 is TGCGCCAGCAGCTCGAACCCAGGGGCCACAGATACGCAGTATTTT.

The CDR3 DNA reads TGCGCCAGCAGCTATGGGGATTCGGGCGCTGAAGCTTTCTTT. The encoded protein is CASSYGDSGAEAFF. The V call is TRBV5-1, the J call TRBJ1-1; D ambiguous. The ends were cut back, 3 bases at V and 6 bases at J, with 15 bases in the middle. The CDR3 totals 14 residues. CDR1 SGHRS and CDR2 YFSETQ come from the germline V gene.

CDR3 region: CASSLELGNTEAFF. The CDR3 coding sequence is TGCGCCAGCAGCTTGGAGTTGGGGAACACTGAAGCTTTCTTT. The V call is TRBV5-1, the J call TRBJ1-1; D is undetermined. V was clipped by 0 bases and J by 1 base, with 7 bases between them. There are 14 residues in the CDR3. From germline, CDR1 is SGHRS and CDR2 YFSETQ.

This clone was observed a single time. V and J are TRBV10-3 and TRBJ2-1; D unresolved. CDR1 ENHRY and CDR2 SYGVKD come from the germline V gene. The V gene lost 9 bases and the J gene lost 7 bases, with 7 bases spanning the gap. The CDR3 contains 10 residues. For the CDR3, the DNA is TGTGCCATTGGAGAAAATGAGCAGTTCTTC. Translating gives CAIGENEQFF.

The J gene is TRBJ1-1, the V gene TRBV5-1; D gene unclear. The CDR3 is made up of 13 amino acids. Trimming took off 7 bases at V and 1 base at J, with 11 bases between the two ends. CDR1 is SGHRS, CDR2 YFSETQ, per germline. CDR3 amino acids: CASFPAENTEAFF. The CDR3 region has the DNA TGCGCCAGCTTTCCCGCAGAGAACACTGAAGCTTTCTTT.

DNA for the CDR3: TGTGCCAGCAGCAAAGCGGGGAAAGGGGGCAATCAGCCCCAGCATTTT. This sequence encodes CASSKAGKGGNQPQHF. This chain connects TRBV21-1 to TRBJ1-5; the table assigns TRBD1, which was not confirmed against the DNA. TRBV21-1 has pseudogene status. The CDR3 has 16 residues.

The chain links TRBV6-5 to TRBJ2-7; 7 nucleotides agree with TRBD1. Germline V gene data show CDR1 as MNHEY and CDR2 as SVGAGI. V shed 5 bases and J 2 bases; nucleotides not matched to a gene: 6. The CDR3 is 14 amino acids. The CDR3 is CASSPQGETYEQYF. The CDR3 DNA sequence: TGTGCCAGCAGTCCGCAGGGGGAAACCTACGAGCAGTACTTC.

The chain is built from TRBV25-1 and TRBJ2-1, with TRBD2 matching 7 bases. This CDR3 contains 14 residues. Germline values: CDR1 MGHDK, CDR2 SYGVNS. V lost 5 bases to trimming and J lost 9 bases; unmatched junction nucleotides: 10. CDR3 DNA sequence: TGTGCCAGCAGTCCCCGAGCGGGGTTCGGTGAGCAGTTCTTC. It specifies CASSPRAGFGEQFF.

The V and J genes are TRBV2 and TRBJ1-4, with 7 positions matching TRBD1. Unmatched junction bases numbered 4, after V lost 6 bases and J lost 0 bases. Germline-derived CDR1 and CDR2 are SNHLY and FYNNEI. This CDR3 is built from 15 residues. In DNA, the CDR3 is TGTGCCAGCAGGTTAGACAGGGCAACTAATGAAAAACTGTTTTTT. It translates to CASRLDRATNEKLFF.

The rearrangement uses TRBV7-9 and TRBJ1-1; TRBD1 might be the D (5 bases). The germline gives CDR1 SEHNR, CDR2 FQNEAQ (reference sequence). This CDR3 is built from 12 residues. Trimming pared 4 bases from V and 5 bases from J, leaving 8 bases between. The CDR3 DNA reads as TGTGCCAGCAGCTCCGGGGGGACTGAAGCTTTCTTT. Translating gives CASSSGGTEAFF.

This chain links TRBV5-1 with TRBJ1-1; D remains ambiguous. CDR1 is SGHRS, CDR2 YFSETQ, per germline. V lost 6 bases to trimming and J lost 11 bases, with 29 bases between them. The CDR3 is made up of 16 amino acids. The CDR3 is CASMENPGDNSRRAFF. The CDR3 region has the DNA TGCGCCAGCATGGAGAATCCCGGTGACAATTCTAGGAGGGCTTTCTTT.

DNA of the CDR3: TGCAGCGCCGGGACAGCTCAAGGAAACACCATATATTTT. Translated: CSAGTAQGNTIYF. V usage is TRBV29-1 and J usage is TRBJ1-3; 7 bases are a match to TRBD1. The CDR3 sequence is 13 residues long. Germline CDR1 reads SQVTM; CDR2 reads ANQGSEA. V lost 7 bases, J lost 4 bases, and 7 bases stayed unmatched.